This is a list of T cell receptor beta chains from one sample in a study of read filtering for tumor transcriptome and immune sequencing. TCRdb analysed the reads with MiXCR anew, one entry per CDR3 protein. Of 93,000 or so distinct CDR3 sequences listed, roughly 21% were seen once; the top ten hold around 10%. The sample consisted of a population of CD138-negative cells sorted from bone marrow. The source of these receptors is a donor aged 40 or older with multiple myeloma. Both conserved end residues are part of each CDR3. Each record gives: V gene, D gene, clone size, J gene, CDR3 DNA, CDR3 protein. A D gene is named only where the DNA matches it firmly. Rows may omit the clone size; those that give it use once, few, many or a size class.

V: TRBV2; D: NA; size: NA; J: TRBJ1-2; DNA: TGTGCCAGCAGTGATCGGAGATTTGGCTACACCTTC; CDR3: CASSDRRFGYTF
V: TRBV20-1; D: NA; size: many; J: TRBJ1-1; DNA: TGCAGTGCTAGGAAAAGCGGGGGCACTGAAGCTTTCTTT; CDR3: CSARKSGGTEAFF
V: TRBV20-1; D: TRBD2; size: many; J: TRBJ2-5; DNA: TGCAGTGCTAAAATAGCGGGGGCGGAGACCCAGTACTTC; CDR3: CSAKIAGAETQYF
V: TRBV14; D: NA; size: few; J: TRBJ2-3; DNA: TGTGCCAGCAGCCAAGGGTTCGGCGTTGCAGATACGCAGTATTTT; CDR3: CASSQGFGVADTQYF
V: TRBV6-6; D: NA; size: once; J: TRBJ1-1; DNA: TGTGCCAGCAGTCGGAGACGGATGGGATCTGAAGCTTTCTTT; CDR3: CASSRRRMGSEAFF
V: TRBV19; D: NA; size: many; J: TRBJ1-1; DNA: TGTGCCAGTAGTTCTCAGGGCACTGAAGCTTTCTTT; CDR3: CASSSQGTEAFF
V: TRBV6-5; D: NA; size: NA; J: TRBJ1-1; DNA: TGTGCCAGCAGAAGAAAGATTGAGACTGAAGCTTTCTTT; CDR3: CASRRKIETEAFF
V: TRBV20-1; D: NA; size: few; J: TRBJ1-2; DNA: TGCAGTGCTAGTTCCGGACAGATCTATGGCTACACCTTC; CDR3: CSASSGQIYGYTF
V: TRBV7-3; D: NA; size: many; J: TRBJ2-2; DNA: TGTGCCAGCAGCCGAAAAACAGGGAGCTCCACCGGGGAGCTGTTTTTT; CDR3: CASSRKTGSSTGELFF
V: TRBV14; D: NA; size: many; J: TRBJ2-6; DNA: TGTGCCAGCAGCGCCCCGGGTCCCAACTCTGGGGCCAACGTCCTGACTTTC; CDR3: CASSAPGPNSGANVLTF
V: TRBV7-2; D: TRBD1; size: few; J: TRBJ1-5; DNA: TGTGCCAGCAGCCGACAGGGGGCGAATCAGCCCCAGCATTTT; CDR3: CASSRQGANQPQHF
V: TRBV5-1; D: NA; size: many; J: TRBJ2-6; DNA: TGCGCCAGCAGCTTGACGGACTCTAGGGCCAACGTCCTGACTTTC; CDR3: CASSLTDSRANVLTF
V: TRBV27; D: NA; size: many; J: TRBJ1-5; DNA: TGTGCCAGCAGTCCCGCCACCAGTACCTATCAGCCCCAGCATTTT; CDR3: CASSPATSTYQPQHF
V: TRBV29-1; D: TRBD1; size: many; J: TRBJ2-3; DNA: TGCAGCGTTGAGTCGACAGGGGGCTCAGATACGCAGTATTTT; CDR3: CSVESTGGSDTQYF
V: TRBV18; D: NA; size: NA; J: TRBJ1-5; DNA: TGTGCCTGCTCACCATTGGAAAATCGGCCCCAGCATTTT; CDR3: CACSPLENRPQHF
V: TRBV28; D: NA; size: many; J: TRBJ2-3; DNA: TGTGCCAGCATTGGAGCGGCAGATACGCAGTATTTT; CDR3: CASIGAADTQYF
V: TRBV7-2; D: NA; size: many; J: TRBJ1-5; DNA: TGTGCCAGCAGCCGGGACCATCAGCCCCAGCATTTT; CDR3: CASSRDHQPQHF
V: TRBV21-1; D: NA; size: many; J: TRBJ1-1; DNA: TGTGCCAGCAGCAAAGTGGGAGCGCTTCCACTGAACACTGAAGCTTTCTTT; CDR3: CASSKVGALPLNTEAFF
V: TRBV2; D: TRBD1; size: NA; J: TRBJ1-1; DNA: TGTGCCAGCACCTTGACAGGGACTGGGACTGAAGCTTTCTTT; CDR3: CASTLTGTGTEAFF
V: TRBV7-2; D: NA; size: NA; J: TRBJ2-1; DNA: TGTGCCAGCAGGAGCGTCGGCGGGGGCCTCTACAATGAGCAGTTCTTC; CDR3: CASRSVGGGLYNEQFF
V: TRBV11-2; D: NA; size: many; J: TRBJ2-1; DNA: TGTGCCAGCAGCTCCCCTTGGAGGGGTCACAATGAGCAGTTCTTC; CDR3: CASSSPWRGHNEQFF
V: TRBV27; D: NA; size: many; J: TRBJ2-7; DNA: TGTGCCAGCAGTTTGCCCTGGGAGCAGTACTTC; CDR3: CASSLPWEQYF
V: TRBV5-1; D: TRBD2; size: few; J: TRBJ2-7; DNA: TGCGCCAGCAGCCTTCGGGAGGGTCGGGAGCAGTACTTC; CDR3: CASSLREGREQYF
V: TRBV5-1; D: TRBD2; size: many; J: TRBJ2-1; DNA: TGCGCCAGCAGCCCCAGCGGGGGGGCTCCCTACAATGAGCAGTTCTTC; CDR3: CASSPSGGAPYNEQFF
V: TRBV29-1; D: NA; size: many; J: TRBJ2-5; DNA: TGCAGCGTTAGACAAGAGACCCAGTACTTC; CDR3: CSVRQETQYF
V: TRBV5-1; D: TRBD1; size: NA; J: TRBJ2-2; DNA: TGCGCCAGCAGCTGGGACAGCCAGAACACCGGGGAGCTGTTTTTT; CDR3: CASSWDSQNTGELFF
V: TRBV11-2; D: NA; size: few; J: TRBJ2-7; DNA: TGTGCCAGCAGACAGCCAGTCGGGGGCAGGCAGCAGTACTTC; CDR3: CASRQPVGGRQQYF
V: TRBV6-5; D: NA; size: many; J: TRBJ1-4; DNA: TGTGCCAGCAGTTCAATGTCCTCGGGCGGGACTGAAAAACTGTTTTTT; CDR3: CASSSMSSGGTEKLFF
V: TRBV5-1; D: NA; size: many; J: TRBJ1-1; DNA: TGCGCCAGCAGCTTAGGGACGGCACTGAACACTGAAGCTTTCTTT; CDR3: CASSLGTALNTEAFF
V: TRBV20-1; D: TRBD1; size: many; J: TRBJ1-5; DNA: TGCAGTGCTTCTGGACAGGGGGCGCGGGGTGGCAATCAGCCCCAGCATTTT; CDR3: CSASGQGARGGNQPQHF
V: TRBV5-1; D: TRBD1; size: many; J: TRBJ2-1; DNA: TGCGCCAGCAGCTTGGACAGGGGTTACAATGAGCAGTTCTTC; CDR3: CASSLDRGYNEQFF
V: TRBV6-1; D: NA; size: many; J: TRBJ2-1; DNA: TGTGCCAGCAGGCACCCCGGGACCAACAATGAGCAGTTCTTC; CDR3: CASRHPGTNNEQFF
V: TRBV7-8; D: NA; size: many; J: TRBJ2-1; DNA: TGTGCCAGCAGCCCAGGGTACCCCTTCAGCTCCTACAATGAGCAGTTCTTC; CDR3: CASSPGYPFSSYNEQFF
V: TRBV7-3; D: NA; size: many; J: TRBJ2-3; DNA: TGTGCCAGCAGCTTAAGTTCTAGCACAGATACGCAGTATTTT; CDR3: CASSLSSSTDTQYF
V: TRBV28; D: TRBD1; size: many; J: TRBJ2-7; DNA: TGTGCCAGCAGTTTTTTTGGGTTTAGGGGGCTCAACGAGCAGTACTTC; CDR3: CASSFFGFRGLNEQYF
V: TRBV7-3; D: NA; size: once; J: TRBJ2-6; DNA: TGTGCCAGCAGCTTACAGGAACCTGGGGCCAACGTTCTGACTTTC; CDR3: CASSLQEPGANVLTF
V: TRBV20-1; D: NA; size: many; J: TRBJ1-2; DNA: TGCAGTGCTCCGAACCGGTATGGCTACACCTTC; CDR3: CSAPNRYGYTF
V: TRBV20-1; D: NA; size: NA; J: TRBJ1-1; DNA: TGCAGTGCTAGAGGGGCAGGCAGGGACACTGAAGCTTTCTTT; CDR3: CSARGAGRDTEAFF
V: TRBV20-1; D: NA; size: few; J: TRBJ2-3; DNA: TGCAGTGCAAACGACAGATCTAGCACAGATACGCAGTATTTT; CDR3: CSANDRSSTDTQYF
V: TRBV10-2; D: NA; size: many; J: TRBJ1-2; DNA: TGCGCCAGCAGTGAGGGTGTAAGGGCTAACTATGGCTACACCTTC; CDR3: CASSEGVRANYGYTF
V: TRBV20-1; D: NA; size: NA; J: TRBJ2-4; DNA: TGCAGTGCCGCCGGGGGTTTAGCCAAAAACATTCAGTACTTC; CDR3: CSAAGGLAKNIQYF
V: TRBV7-3; D: NA; size: many; J: TRBJ1-1; DNA: TGTGCCAGCAGCATTAATGTGGACACTGAAGCTTTCTTT; CDR3: CASSINVDTEAFF
V: TRBV27; D: NA; size: few; J: TRBJ1-1; DNA: TGTGCCAGCAGTTCGGGGACGGTGAACACTGAAGCTTTCTTT; CDR3: CASSSGTVNTEAFF
V: TRBV7-2; D: NA; size: many; J: TRBJ1-1; DNA: TGTGCCAGCAGCTTACAGGGTCACACTGAAGCTTTCTTT; CDR3: CASSLQGHTEAFF
V: TRBV7-3; D: NA; size: few; J: TRBJ1-2; DNA: TGTGCCAGCAGCTCCCTGGGGGGCTATGGCTACACCTTC; CDR3: CASSSLGGYGYTF
V: TRBV23-1; D: NA; size: few; J: TRBJ2-2; DNA: TGCGCCAGCAGATCAGGGGAGATGAACACCGGGGAGCTGTTTTTT; CDR3: CASRSGEMNTGELFF
V: TRBV11-2; D: NA; size: many; J: TRBJ2-2; DNA: TGTGCCAGCAGCTTAGTTCCGGGAACGAACACCGGGGAGCTGTTTTTT; CDR3: CASSLVPGTNTGELFF
V: TRBV28; D: NA; size: many; J: TRBJ2-4; DNA: TGTGCCAGCAGCTCCCCCCGCCGGCTGGTCAAAAACATTCAGTACTTC; CDR3: CASSSPRRLVKNIQYF
V: TRBV29-1; D: NA; size: many; J: TRBJ1-1; DNA: TGCAGCGTCGAACAGGGTAGGGCTGAAGCTTTCTTT; CDR3: CSVEQGRAEAFF
V: TRBV4-3; D: NA; size: once; J: TRBJ1-1; DNA: TGCGCCAGCAGCCAGTCGTATAGGGATCAAGGTTTCTTT; CDR3: CASSQSYRDQGFF
V: TRBV11-2; D: TRBD1; size: many; J: TRBJ2-7; DNA: TGTGCCAGCAGCCCCTCGACAGGGGGCTACGAGCAGTACTTC; CDR3: CASSPSTGGYEQYF
V: TRBV28; D: NA; size: many; J: TRBJ2-1; DNA: TGTGCCGGAACCCCCGAGGAGATATATGAGCAGTTCTTC; CDR3: CAGTPEEIYEQFF